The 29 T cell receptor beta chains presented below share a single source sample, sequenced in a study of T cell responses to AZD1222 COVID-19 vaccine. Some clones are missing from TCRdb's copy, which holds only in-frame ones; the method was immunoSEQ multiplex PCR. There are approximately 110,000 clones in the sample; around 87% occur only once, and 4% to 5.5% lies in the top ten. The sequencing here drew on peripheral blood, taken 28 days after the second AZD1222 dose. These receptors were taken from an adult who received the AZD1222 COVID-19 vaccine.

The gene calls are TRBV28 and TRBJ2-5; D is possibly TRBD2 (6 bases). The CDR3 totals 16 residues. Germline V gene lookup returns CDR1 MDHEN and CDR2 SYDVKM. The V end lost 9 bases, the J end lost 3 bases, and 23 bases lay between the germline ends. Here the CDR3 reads CARRASVEGSEETQYF. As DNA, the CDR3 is TGTGCCAGACGGGCTAGCGTTGAGGGGAGTGAAGAGACCCAGTACTTC.

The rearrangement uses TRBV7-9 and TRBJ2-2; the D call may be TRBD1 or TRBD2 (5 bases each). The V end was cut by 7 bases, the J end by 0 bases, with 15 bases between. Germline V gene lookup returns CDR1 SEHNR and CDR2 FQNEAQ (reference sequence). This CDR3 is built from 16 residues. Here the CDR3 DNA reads TGTGCCAGCACCGCCGACGGGGCAACGAACACCGGGGAGCTGTTTTTT. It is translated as CASTADGATNTGELFF. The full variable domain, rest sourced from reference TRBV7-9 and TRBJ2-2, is DTGVSQNPRHKITKRGQNVTFRCDPISEHNRLYWYRQTLGQGPEFLTYFQNEAQLEKSRLLSDRFSAERPKGSFSTLEIQRTEQGDSAMYLCASTADGATNTGELFFGEGSRLTVL.

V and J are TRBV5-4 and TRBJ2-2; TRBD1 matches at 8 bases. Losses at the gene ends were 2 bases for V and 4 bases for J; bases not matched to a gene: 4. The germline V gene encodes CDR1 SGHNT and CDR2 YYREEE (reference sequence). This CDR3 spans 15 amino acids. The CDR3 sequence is CASSLRTGRTGELFF. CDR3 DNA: TGTGCCAGCAGCTTACGGACAGGGCGCACCGGGGAGCTGTTTTTT.

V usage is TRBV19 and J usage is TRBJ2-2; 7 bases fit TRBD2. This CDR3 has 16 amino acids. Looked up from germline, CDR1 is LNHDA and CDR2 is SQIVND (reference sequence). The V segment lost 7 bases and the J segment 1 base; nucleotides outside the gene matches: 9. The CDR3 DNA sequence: TGTGCCAGTACCCTAGGGAGGGGCGGGAACACCGGGGAGCTGTTTTTT. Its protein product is CASTLGRGGNTGELFF.

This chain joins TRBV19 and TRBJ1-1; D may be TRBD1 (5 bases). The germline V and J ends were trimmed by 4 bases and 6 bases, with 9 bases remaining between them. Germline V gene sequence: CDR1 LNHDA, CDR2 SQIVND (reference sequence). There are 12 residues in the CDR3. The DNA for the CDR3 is TGTGCCAGTAGTAGGCAGGGTTCTGAAGCTTTCTTT. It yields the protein CASSRQGSEAFF.

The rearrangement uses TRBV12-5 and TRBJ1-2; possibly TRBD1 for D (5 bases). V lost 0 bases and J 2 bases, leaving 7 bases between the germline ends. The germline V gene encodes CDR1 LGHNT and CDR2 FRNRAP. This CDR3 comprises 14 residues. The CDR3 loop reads CASGLVPGNYGYTF. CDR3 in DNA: TGTGCTAGTGGTTTGGTGCCAGGGAACTATGGCTACACCTTC.

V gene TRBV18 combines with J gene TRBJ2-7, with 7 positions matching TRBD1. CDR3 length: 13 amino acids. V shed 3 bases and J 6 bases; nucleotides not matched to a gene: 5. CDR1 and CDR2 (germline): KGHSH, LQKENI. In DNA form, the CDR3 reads TGTGCCAGCTCACCCGCGACAGGGTCCGAGCAGTACTTC. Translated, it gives CASSPATGSEQYF. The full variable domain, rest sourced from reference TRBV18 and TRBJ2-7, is NAGVMQNPRHLVRRRGQEARLRCSPMKGHSHVYWYRQLPEEGLKFMVYLQKENIIDESGMPKERFSAEFPKEGPSILRIQQVVRGDSAAYFCASSPATGSEQYFGPGTRLTVT.

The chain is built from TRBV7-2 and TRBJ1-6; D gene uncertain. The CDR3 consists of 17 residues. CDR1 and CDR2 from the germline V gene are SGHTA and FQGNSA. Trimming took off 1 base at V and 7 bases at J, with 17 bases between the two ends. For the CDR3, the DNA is TGTGCCAGCAGCTTAGTACCCCCCGGGATCGGCAATTCACCCCTCCACTTT. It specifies CASSLVPPGIGNSPLHF.

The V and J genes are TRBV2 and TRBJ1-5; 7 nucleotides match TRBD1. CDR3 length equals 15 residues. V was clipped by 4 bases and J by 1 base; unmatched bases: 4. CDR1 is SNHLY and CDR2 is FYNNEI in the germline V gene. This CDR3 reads CASSGDSKSNQPQHF. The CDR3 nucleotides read TGTGCCAGCAGTGGGGACAGTAAGAGCAATCAGCCCCAGCATTTT.

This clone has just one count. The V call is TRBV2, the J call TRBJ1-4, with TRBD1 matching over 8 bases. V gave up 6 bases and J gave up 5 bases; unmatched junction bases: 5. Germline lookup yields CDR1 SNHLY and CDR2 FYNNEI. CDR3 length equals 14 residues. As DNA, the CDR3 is TGTGCCAGCAGCTTCAGGGGGCAAAATGAAAAACTGTTTTTT. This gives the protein CASSFRGQNEKLFF.

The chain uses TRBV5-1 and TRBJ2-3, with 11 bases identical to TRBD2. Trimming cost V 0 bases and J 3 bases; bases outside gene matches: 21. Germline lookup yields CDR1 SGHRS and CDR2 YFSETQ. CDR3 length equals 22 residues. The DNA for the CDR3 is TGCGCCAGCAGCTTGGCCCCGGGACTAGCGGACAAAGAAGGGTACCCGACAGATACGCAGTATTTT. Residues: CASSLAPGLADKEGYPTDTQYF.

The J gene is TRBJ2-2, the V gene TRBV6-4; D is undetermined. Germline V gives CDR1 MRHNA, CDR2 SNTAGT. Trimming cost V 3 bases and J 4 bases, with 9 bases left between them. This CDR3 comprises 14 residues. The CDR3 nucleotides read TGTGCCAGCAGTGAGGTTGCGGTCACCGGGGAGCTGTTTTTT. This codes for CASSEVAVTGELFF.

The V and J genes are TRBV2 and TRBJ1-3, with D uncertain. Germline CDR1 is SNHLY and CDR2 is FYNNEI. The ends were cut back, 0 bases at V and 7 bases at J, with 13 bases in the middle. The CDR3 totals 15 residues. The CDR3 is CASSEALSRWNTIYF. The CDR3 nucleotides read TGTGCCAGCAGTGAAGCGCTTAGCAGGTGGAACACCATATATTTT.

CDR3 DNA sequence: TGCAGCGTTGAGCCCCAAATCAGCCTAGCGGGAGGGGCACTCGGGCAGTATTTT. This encodes CSVEPQISLAGGALGQYF. The chain couples TRBV29-1 to TRBJ2-3; 12 nucleotides match TRBD2. Germline loops: CDR1 SQVTM, CDR2 ANQGSEA. The CDR3 is 18 residues long. V was clipped by 3 bases and J by 11 bases; unmatched bases: 21.

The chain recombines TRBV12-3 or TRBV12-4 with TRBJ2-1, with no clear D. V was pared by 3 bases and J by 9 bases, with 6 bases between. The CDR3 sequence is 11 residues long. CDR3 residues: CASSFRIEQFF. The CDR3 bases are TGTGCCAGCAGTTTCCGGATTGAGCAGTTCTTC.

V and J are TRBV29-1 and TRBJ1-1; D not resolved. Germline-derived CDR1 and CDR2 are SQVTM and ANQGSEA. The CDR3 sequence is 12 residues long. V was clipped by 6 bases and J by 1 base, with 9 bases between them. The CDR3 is CSVNPANTEAFF. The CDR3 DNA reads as TGCAGCGTGAATCCCGCGAACACTGAAGCTTTCTTT.

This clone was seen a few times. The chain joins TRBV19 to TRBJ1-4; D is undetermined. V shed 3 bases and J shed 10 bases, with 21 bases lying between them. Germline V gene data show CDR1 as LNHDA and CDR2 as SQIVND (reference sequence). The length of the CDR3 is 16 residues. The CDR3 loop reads CASSIVSGGKSGKLFF. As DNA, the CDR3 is TGTGCCAGTAGTATTGTCTCCGGCGGAAAGAGCGGAAAACTGTTTTTT. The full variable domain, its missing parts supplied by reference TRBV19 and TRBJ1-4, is DGGITQSPKYLFRKEGQNVTLSCEQNLNHDAMYWYRQDPGQGLRLIYYSQIVNDFQKGDIAEGYSVSREKKESFPLTVTSAQKNPTAFYLCASSIVSGGKSGKLFFGSGTQLSVL.

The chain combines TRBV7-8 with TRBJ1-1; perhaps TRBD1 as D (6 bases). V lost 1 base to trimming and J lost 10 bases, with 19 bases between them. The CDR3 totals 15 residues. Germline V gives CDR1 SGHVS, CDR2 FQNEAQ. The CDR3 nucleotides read TGTGCCAGCAGCTTAGGATCAAGGGCGGGGGCGATAGCTTTCTTT. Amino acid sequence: CASSLGSRAGAIAFF.

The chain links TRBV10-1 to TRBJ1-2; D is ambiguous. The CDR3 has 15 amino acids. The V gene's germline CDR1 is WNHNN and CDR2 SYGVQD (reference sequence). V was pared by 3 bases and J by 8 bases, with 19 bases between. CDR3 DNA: TGCGCCAGCAGTGAAGAGGACCCATACCTGGAGGGCTACACCTTC. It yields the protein CASSEEDPYLEGYTF.

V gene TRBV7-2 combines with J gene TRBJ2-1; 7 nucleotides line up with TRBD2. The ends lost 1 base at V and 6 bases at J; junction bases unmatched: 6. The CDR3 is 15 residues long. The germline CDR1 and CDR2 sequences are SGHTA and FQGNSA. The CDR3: CASSLDGLEFNEQFF. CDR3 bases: TGTGCCAGCAGCTTAGACGGACTAGAATTCAATGAGCAGTTCTTC.

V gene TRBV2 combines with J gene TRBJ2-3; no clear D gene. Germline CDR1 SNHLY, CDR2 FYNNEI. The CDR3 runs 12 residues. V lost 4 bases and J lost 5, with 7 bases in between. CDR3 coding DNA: TGTGCCAGCAGTGTGGTTGAAGATACGCAGTATTTT. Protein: CASSVVEDTQYF.

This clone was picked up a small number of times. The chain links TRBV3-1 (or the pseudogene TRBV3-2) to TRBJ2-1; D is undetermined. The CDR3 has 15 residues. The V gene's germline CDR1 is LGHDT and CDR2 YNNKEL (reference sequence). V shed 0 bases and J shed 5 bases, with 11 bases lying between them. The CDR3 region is CASSQDKYSDNEQFF. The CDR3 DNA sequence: TGTGCCAGCAGCCAAGATAAATACAGCGACAATGAGCAGTTCTTC.

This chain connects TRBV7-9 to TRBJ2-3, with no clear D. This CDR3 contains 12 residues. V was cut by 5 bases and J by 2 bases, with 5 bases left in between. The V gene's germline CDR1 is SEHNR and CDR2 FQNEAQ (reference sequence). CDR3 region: CASSRDTDTQYF. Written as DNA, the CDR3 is TGTGCCAGCAGCCGTGACACAGATACGCAGTATTTT. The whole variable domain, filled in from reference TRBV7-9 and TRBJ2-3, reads DTGVSQNPRHKITKRGQNVTFRCDPISEHNRLYWYRQTLGQGPEFLTYFQNEAQLEKSRLLSDRFSAERPKGSFSTLEIQRTEQGDSAMYLCASSRDTDTQYFGPGTRLTVL.

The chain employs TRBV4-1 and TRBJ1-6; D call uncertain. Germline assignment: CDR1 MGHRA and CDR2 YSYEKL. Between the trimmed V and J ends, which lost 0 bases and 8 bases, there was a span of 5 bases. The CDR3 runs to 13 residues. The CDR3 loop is CASSQDPDSPLHF. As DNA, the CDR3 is TGCGCCAGCAGCCAAGACCCCGATTCACCCCTCCACTTT.

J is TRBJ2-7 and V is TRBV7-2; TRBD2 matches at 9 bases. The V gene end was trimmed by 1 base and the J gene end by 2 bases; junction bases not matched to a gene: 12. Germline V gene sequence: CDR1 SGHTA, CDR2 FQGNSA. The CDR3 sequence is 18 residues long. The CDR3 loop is CASSLVGTGASGTYEQYF. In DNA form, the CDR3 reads TGTGCCAGCAGCTTAGTGGGCACGGGGGCTAGCGGGACCTACGAGCAGTACTTC.

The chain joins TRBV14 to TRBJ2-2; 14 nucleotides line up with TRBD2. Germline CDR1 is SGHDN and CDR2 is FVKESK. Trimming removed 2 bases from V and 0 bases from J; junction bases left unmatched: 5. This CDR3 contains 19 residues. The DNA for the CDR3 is TGTGCCAGCAGCCAACGGGGACTAGCGGGAGTAACGAACACCGGGGAGCTGTTTTTT. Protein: CASSQRGLAGVTNTGELFF.

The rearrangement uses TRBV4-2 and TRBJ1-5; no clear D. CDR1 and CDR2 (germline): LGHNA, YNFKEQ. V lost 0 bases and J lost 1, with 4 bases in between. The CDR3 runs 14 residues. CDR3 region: CASSQDPSNQPQHF. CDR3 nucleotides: TGTGCCAGCAGCCAAGACCCGAGCAATCAGCCCCAGCATTTT.

This CDR3 reads CAWSLGGGPNEQFF. CDR3 DNA: TGTGCCTGGAGTCTGGGGGGAGGCCCTAATGAGCAGTTCTTC. The J gene is TRBJ2-1, the V gene TRBV30; tentative D call: TRBD2 (6 bases). Germline V gene data show CDR1 as GTSNPN and CDR2 as SVGIG (reference sequence). CDR3 length: 14 amino acids. V lost 2 bases and J lost 7, with 15 bases in between.

CDR3 sequence: CASSLEEGFNQPQHF. The CDR3 coding sequence is TGTGCCAGCAGCTTAGAAGAAGGATTCAATCAGCCCCAGCATTTT. The chain couples TRBV7-9 to TRBJ1-5; D remains ambiguous. CDR3 size: 15 residues. Trimming took off 1 base at V and 3 bases at J, with 10 bases between the two ends. In germline, CDR1 is SEHNR, CDR2 FQNEAQ (reference sequence).